These 17 T cell receptor beta chains were all obtained from the same sample, sequenced in a study of T-cell memory formation after mild COVID-19. TCRdb recomputed calls from the 5' RACE reads with MiXCR, one row per CDR3 protein. The sample records about 560,000 distinct CDR3 sequences, around 15% being singletons. Sequences were obtained from PBMCs or a T cell subset sorted from them (not recorded which). The source is an adult woman who had mild COVID-19 (a few samples of this study predate the infection). Cell type and time point are not known.

In its sample, this clonotype was seen a few times. The chain combines TRBV2 with TRBJ2-1; D gene unclear. The germline V gene has CDR1 SNHLY and CDR2 FYNNEI. This CDR3 is built from 15 residues. The germline V and J ends were trimmed by 4 bases and 3 bases, with 13 bases remaining between them. The CDR3 reads CASSVGTNRYNEQFF. The CDR3 coding sequence is TGTGCCAGCAGTGTTGGCACCAACCGCTACAATGAGCAGTTCTTC.

This chain links TRBV12-3 or TRBV12-4 with TRBJ2-3; D not resolved. The V gene lost 3 bases and the J gene lost 5 bases, with 6 bases spanning the gap. The CDR3 sequence is 12 residues long. CDR3 nucleotides: TGTGCCAGCAGTTTGGTGGAAGATACGCAGTATTTT. Amino acid sequence: CASSLVEDTQYF.

This sequence joins TRBV6-2 or TRBV6-3 and TRBJ2-1; TRBD2 agrees at 7 bases. Germline CDR1 is MNHEY and CDR2 is SVGEGT. The length of the CDR3 is 16 residues. The ends lost 3 bases at V and 7 bases at J; junction bases unmatched: 12. The CDR3, as DNA: TGTGCCAGCAGTTATCACCGGGACTATGGACGAAATGAGCAGTTCTTC. Translation: CASSYHRDYGRNEQFF.

The gene calls are TRBV5-1 and TRBJ1-6; D not resolved. Trimming shortened V by 5 bases and J by 9 bases, and 9 bases separated the two germline ends. Per germline, CDR1 SGHRS and CDR2 YFSETQ. CDR3 length equals 12 residues. CDR3 DNA sequence: TGCGCCAGCAGAGAGGATCGTTCACCCCTCCACTTT. Translated, it gives CASREDRSPLHF.

At least ten counts were recorded for this clonotype. The chain employs TRBV5-6 and TRBJ2-1; D not resolved. Germline loops: CDR1 SGHDT, CDR2 YYEEEE. Deletions cut 2 bases from V and 8 bases from J, with 11 bases between. CDR3 size: 13 residues. CDR3 loop: CASSLGPADEQFF. CDR3 in DNA: TGTGCCAGCAGCTTAGGACCGGCGGATGAGCAGTTCTTC.

This clonotype appeared a few times. The conserved closing phenylalanine or tryptophan is absent in this CDR3, likely reflecting a read error. The DNA is omitted, as the CDR3 cannot be located on it reliably, and the CDR3 follows TCRdb's listing. The chain has TRBV23-1 and TRBJ2-7; the table calls TRBD2, which could not be checked here. TRBV23-1 is identified as an open reading frame with a role that is uncertain. Both ends counted, the CDR3 spans 16 residues. Here the CDR3 reads CASSQEKRAGFTETIL.

The chain links TRBV12-3 or TRBV12-4 to TRBJ2-1; D might be TRBD2 (6 bases). The CDR3 spans 12 residues. With 3 bases removed from V and 12 bases from J, the gap between germline ends came to 12 bases. CDR3 region: CASSLEGRGQFF. The CDR3 DNA sequence: TGTGCCAGCAGTTTGGAGGGGAGAGGGCAGTTCTTC.

The chain employs TRBV11-3 and TRBJ2-4; weak D call: TRBD1 (5 bases). The germline V gene has CDR1 SGHNT and CDR2 YENEEA. The V end lost 6 bases, the J end lost 4 bases, and 16 bases lay between the germline ends. The CDR3 extends over 15 amino acids. The CDR3 DNA follows: TGTGCCAGCAGTCCCAATGGGGCGGTAAAAAACATTCAGTACTTC. Translation gives CASSPNGAVKNIQYF.

This clonotype has more than one count but fewer than ten. This chain connects TRBV24-1 to TRBJ2-2, with TRBD2 matching over 7 bases. The CDR3 spans 13 residues. Germline CDR1 reads KGHDR; CDR2 reads SFDVKD. J gave up 3 bases and V 10 bases, and 4 bases lay outside the gene matches. Here the CDR3 DNA reads TGTGCCACGCGGCGGGAGTACACCGGGGAGCTGTTTTTT. Protein sequence: CATRREYTGELFF.

This clonotype was seen just once. CDR3: CATSDLGGPVTGELFF. For the CDR3, the DNA is TGTGCCACCAGTGATTTAGGGGGGCCCGTCACCGGGGAGCTGTTTTTT. The chain has TRBV24-1 and TRBJ2-2, with D perhaps matching TRBD1 or TRBD2 (6 bases each). This CDR3 spans 16 amino acids. Trimming shortened V by 1 base and J by 4 bases, and 12 bases separated the two germline ends. Germline values: CDR1 KGHDR, CDR2 SFDVKD.

This clonotype was seen only a few times. V and J are TRBV5-1 and TRBJ2-7; D might be TRBD1 (8 bases). Per germline, CDR1 SGHRS and CDR2 YFSETQ. The CDR3 covers 18 residues. The V end was cut by 1 base, the J end by 1 base, with 21 bases between. CDR3 sequence: CASSLPRRTGRGSYEQYF. DNA of the CDR3: TGCGCCAGCAGCTTGCCCCGCAGGACAGGGAGGGGGTCCTACGAGCAGTACTTC.

This clonotype turned up a few times. The chain uses TRBV12-3 or TRBV12-4 and TRBJ2-2, with no clear D. This CDR3 comprises 13 residues. V shed 8 bases and J shed 6 bases, with 13 bases lying between them. CDR3 in amino acids: CASRRGWAGELFF. The CDR3 DNA is TGTGCCAGCCGTCGTGGCTGGGCCGGGGAGCTGTTTTTT.

V and J are TRBV5-1 and TRBJ2-7; 10 bases fit TRBD2. The V and J ends lost 4 bases and 5 bases, in that order; junction bases with no gene match: 9. There are 15 residues in the CDR3. Germline assignment: CDR1 SGHRS and CDR2 YFSETQ. In nucleotides, the CDR3 is TGCGCCAGCAGCCCCTTAGCGGGGGGCCGCAACGAGCAGTACTTC. Its protein is CASSPLAGGRNEQYF.

This clonotype has more than one count but fewer than ten. The rearrangement uses TRBV9 and TRBJ2-1, with 8 bases that match TRBD2. J gave up 7 bases and V 1 base, and 7 bases lay outside the gene matches. CDR1 is SGDLS and CDR2 is YYNGEE in the germline V gene. This CDR3 has 15 residues. The CDR3 spells CASSVTSGPGNEQFF. The CDR3 DNA reads TGTGCCAGCAGCGTAACTAGCGGCCCGGGGAATGAGCAGTTCTTC.

The genes are TRBV7-9 and TRBJ2-3; the D is unclear. Germline V gives CDR1 SEHNR, CDR2 FQNEAQ (reference sequence). The V gene lost 5 bases and the J gene lost 0 bases, with 9 bases spanning the gap. The CDR3 has 14 residues. CDR3 nucleotide sequence: TGTGCCAGCAGCCCCAGGAGTAGCACAGATACGCAGTATTTT. Its translation is CASSPRSSTDTQYF.

The rearrangement links TRBV9 to TRBJ2-7; 8 bases line up with TRBD2. The germline V gene has CDR1 SGDLS and CDR2 YYNGEE. The CDR3 runs 15 residues. The J segment lost 2 bases and the V segment lost 0 bases, leaving 4 bases of the junction unmatched. CDR3 in amino acids: CASSVALGGAYEQYF. CDR3 DNA: TGTGCCAGCAGCGTAGCTCTCGGGGGGGCCTACGAGCAGTACTTC.

The chain couples TRBV29-1 to TRBJ1-2; the D is unclear. Germline V gene lookup returns CDR1 SQVTM and CDR2 ANQGSEA. The CDR3 is made up of 12 amino acids. Deletions cut 6 bases from V and 4 bases from J, with 12 bases between. CDR3 DNA: TGCAGCGTGGAGGCGGGAGGCTATGGCTACACCTTC. Amino acid sequence: CSVEAGGYGYTF.